These T cell receptor beta chains were read from a single sample in a study of CD8 T cells in ankylosing spondylitis. TCRdb used MiXCR to reprocess the 5' RACE reads, holding one entry per CDR3 protein. Among roughly 200,000 distinct CDR3 sequences, around 13% were seen once, and the ten largest hold 16%. Sequencing used blood, either unsorted or a sorted T cell fraction (not recorded which). The receptors were sampled from a male donor with ankylosing spondylitis or in good health (not recorded which). Both conserved end residues are trimmed from each CDR3. Size tells how often a clone was seen (once, few, many) or the class of an expanded clone, and some rows leave it out.

TRBV11-3 | . | ASSLDGVPTKTDTQY
TRBV12-3/TRBV12-4 | few | ASSLGPQSTDTQY
TRBV20-1 | few | SASPATSGRKKVYEQY
TRBV5-1 | . | ASSLGLLPDTQY
TRBV30 | . | AWSQLLEGEQF
TRBV12-3/TRBV12-4 | few | ASSSGQVGAEAF
TRBV11-1 | many | ASSLVTGSYNEQF
TRBV19 | few | ATIRDRDGSGELF
TRBV20-1 | . | SARRTSGFQETQY
TRBV27 | . | ASSSTGESGELF
TRBV12-3/TRBV12-4 | many | ASSDIRNIQY
TRBV19 | few | ASSIRNTEYEQY
TRBV15 | few | ATSRDQGLADYNEQF
TRBV4-1 | few | ASSQGSRGSEAF
TRBV3-1 | . | ASSQDPGGSTDTQY
TRBV2 | many | ASSEGVTDILAKNIQY
TRBV7-2 | few | ASSSIGQGTEQF
TRBV6-6 | many | ASSYDSKTQY
TRBV2 | few | ASSDTGAIYEQY
TRBV2 | . | ASTHTGELF
TRBV12-3/TRBV12-4 | few | ASSTGQLYEQY
TRBV21-1 | few | ARAPKGTGGANVLT
TRBV29-1 | . | SVEGTSGGPDTQY
TRBV12-3/TRBV12-4 | few | ASSLVTGTTDTQY
TRBV2 | once | ASNGLAGVVSTDTQY
TRBV12-3/TRBV12-4 | . | ASSLTLAGVGWEDTQY
TRBV7-8 | few | ASSFGLAPDTQY
TRBV12-3/TRBV12-4 | many | ASSFKGIDEQY
TRBV28 | . | ASSPLQGASNTEAF
TRBV14 | . | ASSPDMGDTQY
TRBV20-1 | . | SARVWPGGPGETQY
TRBV5-6 | . | ASSWGGSYNEQF
TRBV6-1 | . | ASGHSGSFNNEQF
TRBV12-3/TRBV12-4 | many | ASSLVAGVDEQF
TRBV6-1 | few | ASSPYVGGVETQY
TRBV27 | few | ASKTPGGEQF
TRBV6-1 | few | ASREVTANTGELF
TRBV18 | few | ASSPSGGFTDTQY
TRBV7-9 | . | ASSLGTGGADTQY
TRBV12-3/TRBV12-4 | many | ASTFRGESTDTQY
TRBV5-1 | few | ASSLEWQSNEQF
TRBV12-3/TRBV12-4 | . | ATTTLAGALDTQY
TRBV7-2 | many | ASSPSGGYNEQF
TRBV5-1 | . | ASSSRLAGAGEQF
TRBV9 | . | ASSALGGTEAF
TRBV5-1 | . | ASSLIGGAYERY
TRBV7-2 | many | ASSFSGVNSPLH
TRBV4-1 | few | ASSQDSHRPEAF
TRBV6-1 | few | ASTQGQSYEQY